This note documents a single TCR beta chain sequence. Its target is not known. These data originate in a study of T-cell memory formation after mild COVID-19. General study results and limits: Clones contracting day 15 to 85 were balanced CD4/CD8; later expanders leaned CD4+. Among CD4+ contracting clones, most were CM and EM, and CD8+ ones EMRA.

TCRdb reprocessed the 5' RACE reads with MiXCR, giving one entry per CDR3 protein. Of around 310,000 distinct CDR3 sequences in the sample, around a fifth were seen once. Input material: PBMCs or a T cell subset sorted from them (not recorded which). The TCR was taken from a man between 18 and 29 years old who had mild COVID-19 (a few samples of this study predate the infection). Cell type and time point are not known.

The CDR3 loop is CASSLGPASGDSTGELFF. The CDR3 DNA reads as TGCGCCAGCAGTCTTGGTCCGGCTAGCGGGGATAGCACCGGGGAGCTGTTTTTT. The chain links TRBV5-1 to TRBJ2-2; 9 bases align to TRBD2. With V trimmed by 5 bases and J by 4 bases, 15 bases remained unmatched. Germline values: CDR1 SGHRS, CDR2 YFSETQ. The CDR3 spans 18 residues.